This TCR beta chain was sequenced for a study of blood T cells in healthy people across ages. This clonotype showed up just a few times. Sample-barcoded 5' priming and a J-beta primer mix drove a second PCR of about 6 to 12 cycles. One entry per CDR3 protein, called by TCRdb with MiXCR from the 5' RACE reads. The data contain hundreds of thousands of distinct CDR3 sequences, around 41% of them singletons. The CDR3 totals 13 residues. The germline gives CDR1 SGHTA, CDR2 FQGNSA. Trimming pared 4 bases from V and 6 bases from J, leaving 11 bases between. The chain combines TRBV7-2 with TRBJ2-3, with TRBD1 as a possible D gene (5 bases). The receptor was derived from a man older than 75 in good health. Sample: blood. The CDR3: CASSSSRDDTQYF. Here the CDR3 DNA reads TGTGCCAGCAGCTCTTCCAGGGATGATACGCAGTATTTT.